This T cell receptor beta chain comes out of a study of blood T cells in healthy people across ages. Trimming shortened V by 5 bases and J by 2 bases, and 22 bases separated the two germline ends. The CDR3 totals 17 residues. CDR1 is SGHTA and CDR2 is FQGNSA in the germline V gene. PCR was performed a second time for about 7 to 11 cycles using a sample-barcoded 5' primer and a J-beta primer mix. TCRdb ran MiXCR on the 5' RACE reads and lists one entry per CDR3 protein. The repertoire holds approximately 1.5 million distinct CDR3 sequences, with about 32% as singletons. This clonotype was counted between two and nine times.

Specimen: blood. This sequence originates from a woman between 25 and 40 years old in good health. This rearrangement joins TRBV7-2 to TRBJ2-7; no clear D. CDR3: CASSLGPLPASPYEQYF. CDR3 DNA: TGTGCCAGCAGCCTCGGACCCCTCCCGGCCAGTCCCTACGAGCAGTACTTC.